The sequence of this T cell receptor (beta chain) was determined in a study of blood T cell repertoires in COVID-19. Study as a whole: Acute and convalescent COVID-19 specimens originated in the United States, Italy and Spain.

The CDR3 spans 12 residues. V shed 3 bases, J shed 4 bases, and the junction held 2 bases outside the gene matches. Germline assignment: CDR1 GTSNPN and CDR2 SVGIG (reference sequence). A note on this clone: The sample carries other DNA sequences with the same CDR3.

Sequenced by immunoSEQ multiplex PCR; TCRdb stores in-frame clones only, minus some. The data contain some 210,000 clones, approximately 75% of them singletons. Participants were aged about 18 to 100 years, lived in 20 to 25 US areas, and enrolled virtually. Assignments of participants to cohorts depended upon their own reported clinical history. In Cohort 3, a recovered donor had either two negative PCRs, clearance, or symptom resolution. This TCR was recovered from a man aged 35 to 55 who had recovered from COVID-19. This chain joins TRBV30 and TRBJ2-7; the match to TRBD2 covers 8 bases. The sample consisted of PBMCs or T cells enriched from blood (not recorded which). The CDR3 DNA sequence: TGTGCCTGGAGCGGGGGGGGATACGAGCAGTACTTC. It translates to CAWSGGGYEQYF.